This TCR beta chain was observed in a study of T cells in women clearing cervical HPV infection. General study findings and limits: T-cell numbers per sample were unknown and may explain richness differences.

CDR1 SGHVS and CDR2 FNYEAQ come from the germline V gene. The CDR3 extends over 15 amino acids. Turning to this clone: The antigen is not known. The CDR3 end lies 3 residues beyond the end of the read and is filled in from the germline J gene.

Average input was roughly 1,200 ng genomic DNA for immunoSEQ TCR beta CDR3 amplification. TCRdb's table, derived via immunoSEQ multiplex PCR, lists solely in-frame clones and lacks some. The sample has some 28,000 clones. Material: blood buffy coat. The V call is TRBV7-6, the J call TRBJ2-2; no clear D gene. The receptor comes from a woman aged 18-70 years with a cervical HPV16 infection that either progressed to CIN3+ or cleared (not recorded which). The CDR3 here is CASSLTRETNSPLFF. CDR3 bases read: TGTGCCAGCAGCTTGACCCGTGAGACAAATTCACCG.